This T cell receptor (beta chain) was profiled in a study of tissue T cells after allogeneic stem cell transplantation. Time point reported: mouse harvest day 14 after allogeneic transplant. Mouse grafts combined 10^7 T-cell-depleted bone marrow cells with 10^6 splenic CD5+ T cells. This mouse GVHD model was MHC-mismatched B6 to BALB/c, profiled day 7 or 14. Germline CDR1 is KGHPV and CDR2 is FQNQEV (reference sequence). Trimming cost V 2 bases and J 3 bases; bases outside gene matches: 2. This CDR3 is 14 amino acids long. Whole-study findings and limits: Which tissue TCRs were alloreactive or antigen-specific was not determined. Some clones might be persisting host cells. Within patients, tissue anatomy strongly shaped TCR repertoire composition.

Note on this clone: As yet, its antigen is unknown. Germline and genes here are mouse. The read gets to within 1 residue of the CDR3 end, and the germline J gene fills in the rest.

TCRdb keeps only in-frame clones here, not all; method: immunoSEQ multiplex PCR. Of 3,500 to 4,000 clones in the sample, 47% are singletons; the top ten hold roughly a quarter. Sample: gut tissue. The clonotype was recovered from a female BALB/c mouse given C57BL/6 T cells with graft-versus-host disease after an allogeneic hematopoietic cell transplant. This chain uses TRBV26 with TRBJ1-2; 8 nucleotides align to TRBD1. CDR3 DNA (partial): TGTGCCAGCAGTCTGGGACAGGGATACTCCGACTACACC. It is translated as CASSLGQGYSDYT. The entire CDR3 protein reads CASSLGQGYSDYTF.